Listed here are 25 T cell receptor beta chains from one sample, sequenced in a study of vaccination and CD4 T cells after COVID-19. The Oncomine TCR Beta short-read assay sequenced DNA from cultured CD4+ T cells. One entry per CDR3 protein results from TCRdb running MiXCR on the PCR reads. The sample consists of some 14,000 distinct CDR3 sequences, roughly 45% of them appearing once. Treatment: approximately nine-day PBMC culture with coronavirus spike peptide pools or control peptides (ViraFEST assay). For these TCRs, the target antigens are not known. The sequencing here drew on CD4+ T cells from blood, cultured in vitro, taken after SARS-CoV-2 vaccination. Every receptor here comes from a human donor who had recovered from COVID-19.

The rearrangement joins TRBV7-2 to TRBJ1-2, with 7 bases identical to TRBD1. Germline V gene data show CDR1 as SGHTA and CDR2 as FQGNSA. CDR3 size: 14 residues. V shed 2 bases, J shed 7 bases, and the junction held 7 bases outside the gene matches. CDR3 sequence: CASSLSGAGGGYTF. The CDR3 bases are TGTGCCAGCAGCTTATCTGGGGCAGGGGGTGGCTACACCTTC.

By share of the sample, this clonotype is medium-sized (0.01 to 0.1%). The genes are TRBV11-2 and TRBJ2-4; 10 nucleotides align to TRBD2. CDR3 length: 16 residues. With V trimmed by 3 bases and J by 9 bases, 11 bases remained unmatched. CDR1 is SGHAT and CDR2 is FQNNGV in the germline V gene. CDR3 bases: TGTGCCAGCAGCTTTGGGCTAGCGGGAGCGGGGGGCATTCAGTACTTC. Residues: CASSFGLAGAGGIQYF. Full variable domain (rest looked up from reference TRBV11-2 and TRBJ2-4): EAGVAQSPRYKIIEKRQSVAFWCNPISGHATLYWYQQILGQGPKLLIQFQNNGVVDDSQLPKDRFSAERLKGVDSTLKIQPAKLEDSAVYLCASSFGLAGAGGIQYFGAGTRLSVL.

The chain links TRBV4-2 to TRBJ1-6; D might be TRBD1 (6 bases). This CDR3 spans 12 amino acids. Per the germline V gene, CDR1 is LGHNA and CDR2 is YNFKEQ. The ends were cut back, 8 bases at V and 7 bases at J, with 9 bases in the middle. The DNA of the CDR3 is TGTGCCAGCTCAGGGGTCAATTCACCCCTCCACTTT. This translates into CASSGVNSPLHF.

By sample share, this clonotype is medium-sized. The chain employs TRBV10-1 and TRBJ2-3, with unresolved D. The CDR3 is 14 residues long. The ends were cut back, 2 bases at V and 6 bases at J, with 12 bases in the middle. Germline CDR1 is WNHNN and CDR2 is SYGVQD (reference sequence). CDR3 region: CASSEPRNADTQYF. CDR3 nucleotide sequence: TGCGCCAGCAGTGAGCCACGCAACGCGGATACGCAGTATTTT.

The chain combines TRBV28 with TRBJ2-1, with 7 bases that match TRBD1. CDR3 length: 17 residues. The junction had 7 bases not matched to a gene; V was cut back by 2 bases and J by 0 bases. Germline-derived CDR1 and CDR2 are MDHEN and SYDVKM. CDR3 sequence (DNA): TGTGCCAGCAGTTTACTCGGACAGGCGAGCTCCTACAATGAGCAGTTCTTC. Its protein is CASSLLGQASSYNEQFF.

This clonotype was seen a handful of times. The chain recombines TRBV18 with TRBJ1-6; D is unclear. This CDR3 spans 13 amino acids. The germline V gene has CDR1 KGHSH and CDR2 LQKENI. Between the trimmed V and J ends, which lost 2 bases and 7 bases, there was a span of 6 bases. The CDR3 DNA reads TGTGCCAGCTCACCAGATGGGAATTCACCCCTCCACTTT. It specifies CASSPDGNSPLHF.

CDR3 sequence reads: CASSWDSASNQPQHF. DNA for the CDR3: TGCGCCAGCAGCTGGGACAGCGCTAGCAATCAGCCCCAGCATTTT. This chain links TRBV5-1 with TRBJ1-5; TRBD1 matches 7 bases. CDR1 is SGHRS, CDR2 YFSETQ, per germline. This CDR3 has 15 amino acids. With V trimmed by 3 bases and J by 0 bases, 3 bases remained unmatched.

The V gene is TRBV21-1, the J gene TRBJ2-5; the table's TRBD2 call for D was not verified on the DNA. TRBV21-1 is shown as a pseudogene. The length of the CDR3 is 15 residues. CDR3 protein: CASSKPGLAGETQYF. CDR3 coding DNA: TGTGCCAGCAGCAAACCGGGACTAGCGGGAGAGACCCAGTACTTC.

This clonotype has more than one count but fewer than ten. The chain joins TRBV7-2 to TRBJ2-4; D is ambiguous. V shed 5 bases and J shed 4 bases, with 12 bases lying between them. CDR1 is SGHTA and CDR2 is FQGNSA in the germline V gene. This CDR3 has 14 residues. CDR3 protein: CASSLTPAKNIQYF. CDR3 sequence (DNA): TGTGCCAGCAGCCTAACGCCAGCAAAAAACATTCAGTACTTC.

This clonotype rates as medium-sized (0.01 to 0.1%). This rearrangement joins TRBV19 to TRBJ2-3; the D gene could be TRBD1 or TRBD2 (6 bases each). With 4 bases removed from V and 9 bases from J, the gap between germline ends came to 14 bases. Germline assignment: CDR1 LNHDA and CDR2 SQIVND (reference sequence). CDR3 size: 13 residues. The CDR3 region is CASSTSRRGTQYF. The DNA for the CDR3 is TGTGCCAGTAGTACCTCCCGGAGGGGGACGCAGTATTTT.

The chain carries TRBV7-2 and TRBJ2-1; D is uncertain. The CDR3 runs to 13 residues. The V end lost 2 bases, the J end lost 8 bases, and 10 bases lay between the germline ends. Germline-derived CDR1 and CDR2 are SGHTA and FQGNSA. The CDR3 here is CASSLLVKDEQFF. The CDR3 coding sequence is TGTGCCAGCAGCTTACTAGTGAAGGATGAGCAGTTCTTC.

The rearrangement uses TRBV18 and TRBJ2-7; D may be TRBD1 or TRBD2 (5 bases each). The CDR3 is 13 residues long. Germline loops: CDR1 KGHSH, CDR2 LQKENI. V was shortened by 4 bases and J by 2 bases, with 9 bases between the two germline ends. This CDR3 is CASSRDGAYEQYF. The CDR3 DNA reads as TGTGCCAGCTCACGGGACGGCGCCTACGAGCAGTACTTC.

This clonotype has a handful of counts. The V and J genes are TRBV28 and TRBJ1-5; a weak D match, TRBD1 (6 bases). Germline V gene sequence: CDR1 MDHEN, CDR2 SYDVKM. The CDR3 length is 12 residues. Trimming left V 7 bases short and J 6 bases short, with 10 bases between. CDR3 sequence reads: CASTRGGQPQHF. In nucleotides, the CDR3 is TGTGCCAGCACCCGAGGGGGTCAGCCCCAGCATTTT.

This rearrangement joins TRBV24-1 to TRBJ2-3, with 13 bases matching TRBD2. V lost 0 bases and J lost 2; bases outside the gene matches: 4. CDR3 size: 18 residues. CDR1 is KGHDR and CDR2 is SFDVKD in the germline V gene. As DNA, the CDR3 is TGTGCCACCAGTGATTTGGGGACTAGCGGGACCGTCACAGATACGCAGTATTTT. Translating gives CATSDLGTSGTVTDTQYF.

A few counts support this clonotype. A junction end diverges from the germline sequence, so it may reflect a read error. This chain connects TRBV6-1 to TRBJ1-5; no firm D call. This CDR3 is built from 12 residues. Germline lookup yields CDR1 MNHNS and CDR2 SASEGT. The CDR3 is CASSGSNQPQHF. The CDR3, as DNA: TGTGCCAGCAGCGGTAGCAACCAGCCCCAGCATTTT.

The J gene is TRBJ2-1, the V gene TRBV20-1; D remains ambiguous. The V and J ends lost 1 base and 0 bases respectively, with 19 bases between them. Germline CDR1 is DFQATT and CDR2 is SNEGSKA (reference sequence). CDR3 size: 18 residues. In DNA form, the CDR3 reads TGCAGTGCTAGAGGTCTGGCTACCGATCCGTTCTCCTACAATGAGCAGTTCTTC. It translates to CSARGLATDPFSYNEQFF.

This clonotype was seen more than once but under ten times. This chain uses TRBV20-1 with TRBJ1-5, with 8 bases fitting TRBD1. The ends lost 5 bases at V and 11 bases at J; junction bases unmatched: 11. Germline V gives CDR1 DFQATT, CDR2 SNEGSKA (reference sequence). CDR3 length: 13 residues. CDR3 region: CSAPRAGGGTQHF. CDR3 sequence (DNA): TGCAGTGCTCCCCGGGCAGGGGGCGGGACCCAGCATTTT.

The CDR3 DNA reads as TGTGCCAGCAGGCAGACAGGGGGCTACGAGCAGTACTTC. Protein: CASRQTGGYEQYF. This rearrangement joins TRBV6-2 or TRBV6-3 to TRBJ2-7; 9 bases match TRBD1. CDR3 length: 13 amino acids. Germline CDR1 MNHEY, CDR2 SVGEGT. Trimming at V came to 6 bases and at J to 3 bases, leaving 3 bases not matched to a gene.

This clonotype was seen more than once but under ten times. The chain has TRBV24-1 and TRBJ2-2; D possibly corresponds to TRBD2 (6 bases). The V gene's germline CDR1 is KGHDR and CDR2 SFDVKD. Between the trimmed V and J ends, which lost 1 base and 7 bases, there was a span of 12 bases. The CDR3 spans 15 residues. The CDR3 reads CATSDFTGRHGELFF. The CDR3 DNA is TGTGCCACCAGTGATTTTACGGGGAGGCACGGGGAGCTGTTTTTT.

The V gene is TRBV25-1, the J gene TRBJ1-2, with 7 positions matching TRBD1. The length of the CDR3 is 15 residues. The V and J ends lost 3 bases and 7 bases, in that order; junction bases with no gene match: 11. The germline V gene has CDR1 MGHDK and CDR2 SYGVNS. The CDR3 here is CASSDTNRGWGGYTF. In DNA, the CDR3 is TGTGCCAGCAGTGACACCAACAGGGGTTGGGGTGGCTACACCTTC.

In its sample, this clonotype ranks as medium-sized. The chain is built from TRBV20-1 and TRBJ2-3, with D possibly called TRBD1 or TRBD2 (6 bases each). This CDR3 spans 14 amino acids. Between the trimmed V and J ends, which lost 5 bases and 0 bases, there was a span of 12 bases. The germline gives CDR1 DFQATT, CDR2 SNEGSKA (reference sequence). The CDR3 loop reads CSAPRGLSTDTQYF. Here the CDR3 DNA reads TGCAGTGCTCCCCGGGGGCTCAGCACAGATACGCAGTATTTT.

The genes are TRBV7-9 and TRBJ2-1; 9 nucleotides match TRBD1. The CDR3 contains 15 residues. V shed 5 bases and J 5 bases; nucleotides not matched to a gene: 7. Per the germline V gene, CDR1 is SEHNR and CDR2 is FQNEAQ (reference sequence). As DNA, the CDR3 is TGTGCCAGCAGCCTACAGGGGGCTAAGGACAATGAGCAGTTCTTC. As protein: CASSLQGAKDNEQFF.

V usage is TRBV28 and J usage is TRBJ2-7; 11 bases fit TRBD2. Germline V gene sequence: CDR1 MDHEN, CDR2 SYDVKM. The CDR3 is 19 residues long. V gave up 10 bases and J gave up 3 bases; unmatched junction bases: 23. The CDR3 DNA reads as TGTGCCACCCCGGGGCCGACAGTAAACCCCGGGACTAGCGGCTACGAGCAGTACTTC. The encoded protein is CATPGPTVNPGTSGYEQYF.

Only a few counts were recorded for this clonotype. The rearrangement joins TRBV28 to TRBJ2-5; 7 bases match TRBD2. Germline CDR1 is MDHEN and CDR2 is SYDVKM. Unmatched junction bases numbered 6, after V lost 1 base and J lost 4 bases. The CDR3 contains 15 residues. The CDR3 sequence: CASSLLAGARETQYF. In DNA form, the CDR3 reads TGTGCCAGCAGTTTATTGGCGGGAGCGCGAGAGACCCAGTACTTC. Variable domain in full (rest from reference TRBV28 and TRBJ2-5): DVKVTQSSRYLVKRTGEKVFLECVQDMDHENMFWYRQDPGLGLRLIYFSYDVKMKEKGDIPEGYSVSREKKERFSLILESASTNQTSMYLCASSLLAGARETQYFGPGTRLLVL.

This clonotype was seen a few times. The gene calls are TRBV20-1 and TRBJ2-5; either TRBD1 or TRBD2 may supply D (6 bases each). V lost 6 bases and J lost 1, with 18 bases in between. CDR1 and CDR2 (germline): DFQATT, SNEGSKA (reference sequence). This CDR3 is 15 amino acids long. The CDR3 region is CSARGASVLQETQYF. DNA for the CDR3: TGCAGTGCCAGGGGAGCTAGCGTTCTCCAAGAGACCCAGTACTTC.